These 19 T cell receptor beta chains were sequenced from one sample in a study of T-cell memory formation after mild COVID-19. Using its own MiXCR run on the 5' RACE reads, TCRdb lists one record per CDR3 protein. The table includes nearly 350,000 distinct CDR3 sequences, approximately 12% detected once. Source material: PBMCs or a T cell subset sorted from them (not recorded which). Receptors were obtained from a man aged 18 to 35 who had mild COVID-19 (a few samples of this study predate the infection). Cell type and time point are not known.

CDR3 sequence reads: CASSTAGYGLATDTQYF. The CDR3 nucleotides read TGTGCCAGCAGCACAGCAGGTTACGGGCTCGCCACAGATACGCAGTATTTT. The rearrangement joins TRBV7-8 to TRBJ2-3; D ambiguous. The CDR3 is 17 amino acids. V was shortened by 5 bases and J by 2 bases, with 20 bases between the two germline ends. CDR1 and CDR2 (germline): SGHVS, FQNEAQ.

This clonotype has only a few counts. This rearrangement joins TRBV3-1 to TRBJ2-5; 8 bases align to TRBD2. V trimming: 3 bases; J trimming: 4 bases; junction bases outside the gene matches: 16. The CDR3 is made up of 18 amino acids. Germline V gene data show CDR1 as LGHDT and CDR2 as YNNKEL (reference sequence). The CDR3: CASSHLMTGGVSSETQYF. The CDR3 DNA is TGTGCCAGCAGCCACCTGATGACGGGGGGGGTCTCGTCAGAGACCCAGTACTTC.

This clonotype was picked up a small number of times. This sequence may be a read error, since a much larger clone differs from it by one base. The V gene is TRBV11-3, the J gene TRBJ2-2; D is uncertain. V was shortened by 5 bases and J by 3 bases, with 4 bases between the two germline ends. Germline values: CDR1 SGHNT, CDR2 YENEEA. There are 12 residues in the CDR3. CDR3 amino acids: CASSKDTGELFF. CDR3 bases: TGTGCCAGCAGCAAAGACACCGGGGAGCTGTTTTTT.

V gene TRBV24-1 combines with J gene TRBJ2-5; D might be TRBD1 (6 bases). Germline-derived CDR1 and CDR2 are KGHDR and SFDVKD. The CDR3 extends over 13 amino acids. V was trimmed by 4 bases and J by 6 bases, leaving 11 bases between them. The CDR3 DNA follows: TGTGCCACCAGTGACGCAGGGGACCAGACCCAGTACTTC. It translates to CATSDAGDQTQYF.

This clonotype has ten or more counts. The J gene is TRBJ2-3, the V gene TRBV7-2, with 12 bases matching TRBD2. This CDR3 has 16 amino acids. Germline V gene data show CDR1 as SGHTA and CDR2 as FQGNSA. The ends lost 5 bases at V and 2 bases at J; junction bases unmatched: 5. CDR3 sequence (DNA): TGTGCCAGCAGCCTCGCTAGCGGGGGGGCCACAGATACGCAGTATTTT. This sequence encodes CASSLASGGATDTQYF.

This sequence joins TRBV28 and TRBJ2-7; D is uncertain. The CDR3 covers 11 residues. CDR1 is MDHEN, CDR2 SYDVKM, per germline. V lost 5 bases to trimming and J lost 3 bases, with 5 bases between them. The CDR3 bases are TGTGCCAGCAGTCAGGACTACGAGCAGTACGTC. It encodes CASSQDYEQYV.

The genes are TRBV6-5 and TRBJ2-3, with D unresolved. V lost 2 bases to trimming and J lost 3 bases, with 6 bases between them. The CDR3 covers 13 residues. CDR1 and CDR2 from the germline V gene are MNHEY and SVGAGI. CDR3 sequence (DNA): TGTGCCAGCAGTTACGCCGCTACAGATACGCAGTATTTT. The encoded protein is CASSYAATDTQYF.

The rearrangement joins TRBV6-5 to TRBJ1-2, with 8 positions matching TRBD1. Per germline, CDR1 MNHEY and CDR2 SVGAGI. V gave up 5 bases and J gave up 7 bases; unmatched junction bases: 6. The CDR3 is made up of 13 amino acids. The CDR3 reads CASSAGTGGGYTF. CDR3 nucleotides: TGTGCCAGCAGTGCCGGGACAGGAGGTGGCTACACCTTC.

DNA of the CDR3: TGTGCCAGCTTGCCGCGACTTTTCCAGCCCGAGCAGTTCTTC. It yields the protein CASLPRLFQPEQFF. The rearrangement links TRBV12-3 or TRBV12-4 to TRBJ2-1; D uncertain. The CDR3 is 14 amino acids. V was cut by 8 bases and J by 10 bases, with 21 bases left in between.

CDR3 sequence (DNA): TGCGCCAGCAGCTACAACAGGGTCGCGACTGAAGCTTTCTTT. Residues: CASSYNRVATEAFF. The chain carries TRBV4-3 and TRBJ1-1; the D gene is possibly TRBD1 (6 bases). This CDR3 is 14 amino acids long. Per the germline V gene, CDR1 is LGHNA and CDR2 is YSLEER. V lost 5 bases to trimming and J lost 5 bases, with 15 bases between them.

CDR3 nucleotide sequence: TGCAGTGCTAGAAGTCCCTGGACAGGGGTTTGGACAGATACGCAGTATTTT. Translating it yields CSARSPWTGVWTDTQYF. V usage is TRBV20-1 and J usage is TRBJ2-3; TRBD1 matches 9 bases. The CDR3 has 17 amino acids. The V and J ends lost 2 bases and 3 bases, in that order; junction bases with no gene match: 12. Per germline, CDR1 DFQATT and CDR2 SNEGSKA (reference sequence).

This clonotype was found a few times. The V gene is TRBV7-2, the J gene TRBJ2-1, with TRBD2 matching 8 bases. Germline V lookup: CDR1 SGHTA, CDR2 FQGNSA. V was pared by 0 bases and J by 4 bases, with 2 bases of the junction left unmatched. The CDR3 consists of 15 residues. Here the CDR3 reads CASSLASGVYNEQFF. The CDR3 bases are TGTGCCAGCAGCTTAGCTAGCGGGGTATACAATGAGCAGTTCTTC.

This clonotype was observed a handful of times. The chain combines TRBV5-1 with TRBJ2-3; 7 nucleotides match TRBD1. The CDR3 totals 16 residues. With 4 bases clipped from V and 5 bases from J, the junction kept 13 bases outside the gene matches. The V gene's germline CDR1 is SGHRS and CDR2 YFSETQ. The CDR3 loop is CASSPPRQGGGDTQYF. DNA of the CDR3: TGCGCCAGCAGCCCGCCTCGACAGGGTGGAGGAGATACGCAGTATTTT.

In its sample, this clonotype was seen many times. The genes are TRBV3-1 and TRBJ1-1; possible D gene TRBD1, 6 bases. With 1 base removed from V and 8 bases from J, the gap between germline ends came to 8 bases. Germline CDR1 reads LGHDT; CDR2 reads YNNKEL (reference sequence). The length of the CDR3 is 12 residues. The CDR3 is CASSQGRGEAFF. The DNA of the CDR3 is TGTGCCAGCAGCCAAGGAAGGGGGGAAGCTTTCTTT.

The J gene is TRBJ1-1, the V gene TRBV21-1. TRBV21-1 constitutes a pseudogene. The CDR3 extends over 12 amino acids. This chain's CDR3 is CASSIHPRWAFF. The CDR3, as DNA: TGTGCCAGCAGCATACATCCTAGATGGGCTTTCTTT.

The chain has TRBV7-9 and TRBJ1-1, with D unresolved. The germline V gene encodes CDR1 SEHNR and CDR2 FQNEAQ (reference sequence). The V end lost 5 bases, the J end lost 5 bases, and 15 bases lay between the germline ends. The CDR3 consists of 14 residues. CDR3 nucleotide sequence: TGTGCCAGCAGCCCGCCGGCCCTAGAGACTGAAGCTTTCTTT. It translates to CASSPPALETEAFF.

This clonotype was counted many times. The CDR3 loop reads CASSFVTEVEGVFF. The CDR3 coding sequence is TGTGCCAGCAGCTTTGTAACTGAGGTTGAGGGTGTTTTCTTC. The chain employs TRBV7-2 and TRBJ2-1; TRBD2 is a possible D gene (5 bases). Germline V lookup: CDR1 SGHTA, CDR2 FQGNSA. The CDR3 spans 14 residues. Trimming shortened V by 3 bases and J by 16 bases, and 22 bases separated the two germline ends. Full variable domain (outside the CDR3, taken from reference TRBV7-2 and TRBJ2-1): GAGVSQSPSNKVTEKGKDVELRCDPISGHTALYWYRQSLGQGLEFLIYFQGNSAPDKSGLPSDRFSAERTGGSVSTLTIQRTQQEDSAVYLCASSFVTEVEGVFFGPGTRLTVL.

This clonotype was seen at least ten times. The gene calls are TRBV18 and TRBJ2-5; 9 positions agree with TRBD2. The junction had 4 bases not matched to a gene; V was cut back by 0 bases and J by 2 bases. Germline assignment: CDR1 KGHSH and CDR2 LQKENI. CDR3 length: 16 amino acids. The chain's CDR3 is CASSPPSGGPQETQYF. CDR3 nucleotide sequence: TGTGCCAGCTCACCACCTAGCGGGGGCCCACAAGAGACCCAGTACTTC.

The CDR3: CSAAGLGNEQYF. The CDR3 region has the DNA TGCAGTGCCGCGGGACTAGGGAACGAGCAGTACTTC. The chain links TRBV20-1 to TRBJ2-7, with 8 positions matching TRBD2. Per germline, CDR1 DFQATT and CDR2 SNEGSKA (reference sequence). J was trimmed by 5 bases and V by 6 bases; bases with no gene match: 6. The CDR3 spans 12 residues.